A selection of T cell receptor beta chains follows, all from one sample in a study of T cell responses to AZD1222 COVID-19 vaccine. Produced via immunoSEQ multiplex PCR; TCRdb's table is partial and in-frame only. The sample records around 150,000 clones, 80% to 95% being singletons. The specimen was peripheral blood, collected 28 days after the second AZD1222 dose. These receptors came from an adult who received the AZD1222 COVID-19 vaccine. CDR3s include the opening cysteine and the closing phenylalanine or tryptophan. The D gene is left open where the match is weak. Rows give clone size only sometimes, using once, few, many, or a class for an expanded clone.

d_call	j_call	clone_size	v_call	cdr3_nt	cdr3_aa
TRBD2	TRBJ2-4	.	TRBV18	TGTGCCAGCTCACCGCCTCGGACTAGCGGGGGCGGGGACCAAAACATTCAGTACTTC	CASSPPRTSGGGDQNIQYF
.	TRBJ1-5	once	TRBV6-1	TGTGCCAGCAGTTCAGATCAGCCCCAGCATTTT	CASSSDQPQHF
TRBD1	TRBJ1-1	.	TRBV18	TGTGCCAGCTCGCGGGACAGCCCTAATATGAACACTGAAGCTTTCTTT	CASSRDSPNMNTEAFF
.	TRBJ1-6	.	TRBV5-4	TGTGCCAGCAGCTTGGATGGGGCAGGGACCATGTCACCCCTCCACTTT	CASSLDGAGTMSPLHF
.	TRBJ1-3	.	TRBV24-1	TGTGCCAGACTCAGGACAGTTTTCTCTGGAAACACCATATATTTT	CARLRTVFSGNTIYF
.	TRBJ1-1	.	TRBV6-2/TRBV6-3	TGTGCCAGCAGTTACCGGACGCCGAACACTGAAGCTTTCTTT	CASSYRTPNTEAFF
.	TRBJ2-3	few	TRBV4-2	TGTGCCAGCAGCCAAGTCGGGGGCACAGATACGCAGTATTTT	CASSQVGGTDTQYF
TRBD2	TRBJ2-3	.	TRBV6-6	TGTGCCAGCAGTCGCACCTATCGGACTAGCGGGCGGGGGGATACGCAGTATTTT	CASSRTYRTSGRGDTQYF
.	TRBJ2-1	once	TRBV7-9	TGTGCCAGCAGCCGCAACCTGTACAATGAGCAGTTCTTC	CASSRNLYNEQFF
TRBD1	TRBJ1-2	.	TRBV7-2	TGTGCCAGCAGCAGTCCTAGACAGGGGGATTCAACCGGCCCAGGCTACACCTTC	CASSSPRQGDSTGPGYTF
.	TRBJ1-2	.	TRBV7-2	TGTGCCAGCAGCTTAGCCAGCATTTTCTATGGCTACACCTTC	CASSLASIFYGYTF
.	TRBJ2-1	.	TRBV19	TGTGCCAGTAGTATAGTCTATAGCTCCTACAATGAGCAGTTCTTC	CASSIVYSSYNEQFF
TRBD1	TRBJ1-1	.	TRBV7-9	TGTGCCAGCAGCTTACCAAGACAGGGACCCGTGAACACTGAAGCTTTCTTT	CASSLPRQGPVNTEAFF
.	TRBJ1-2	.	TRBV19	TGTGCCAGTAGTGCGGCCGGGCTATCCTATGGCTACACCTTC	CASSAAGLSYGYTF
TRBD2	TRBJ2-1	.	TRBV11-3	TGTGCCAGCAGCCCTCGGACAGCGGGGGGGCTGGGTGAGCAGTTCTTC	CASSPRTAGGLGEQFF
.	TRBJ1-6	.	TRBV28	TGTGCCAGCAGCCCTAGCTCGGGAAATAATTCACCCCTCCACTTT	CASSPSSGNNSPLHF
.	TRBJ1-2	.	TRBV7-9	TGTGCCAGCAGCTTGACCCCCCGGCTCTCCTATGGCTACACCTTC	CASSLTPRLSYGYTF
.	TRBJ2-2	once	TRBV11-2	TGTGCCAGCAGCTTAAGGTCCACCAACCAAGGGACCGGGGAGCTGTTTTTT	CASSLRSTNQGTGELFF
.	TRBJ2-1	.	TRBV6-2/TRBV6-3	TGTGCCAGCAGTTCATATCTTGGTGAGCAGTTCTTC	CASSSYLGEQFF
.	TRBJ2-7	.	TRBV28	TGTGCCAGCAGTCAGGGACGCCTCTACGAGCAGTACTTC	CASSQGRLYEQYF
.	TRBJ1-1	.	TRBV28	TGTGCCAGCAGTTCAGGACTCCTTATTATGAACACTGAAGCTTTCTTT	CASSSGLLIMNTEAFF
.	TRBJ1-1	.	TRBV30	TGTGCCTGGAGTGTACCCCCCGGTCTGAACACTGAAGCTTTCTTT	CAWSVPPGLNTEAFF
.	TRBJ1-1	.	TRBV12-3/TRBV12-4	TGTGCCAGCTCCTACCCGGGGGGTGAAGCTTTCTTT	CASSYPGGEAFF
.	TRBJ1-5	.	TRBV19	TGTGCCAGTAGTATTAATGGTCAGGGCCTCAATCAGCCCCAGCATTTT	CASSINGQGLNQPQHF
TRBD2	TRBJ2-1	many	TRBV2	TGTGCCAGCAGTGAAAGACTAGCGGCGACAAATGAGCAGTTCTTC	CASSERLAATNEQFF
.	TRBJ1-3	.	TRBV9	TGTGCCAGCAGCGTAACGGGGAGCTCTGGAAACACCATATATTTT	CASSVTGSSGNTIYF
.	TRBJ2-1	once	TRBV5-1	TGCGCCAGCAGCTTGGGGGGAACTAGATACAATGAGCAGTTCTTC	CASSLGGTRYNEQFF
TRBD2	TRBJ2-1	once	TRBV7-9	TGTGCCAGCAGCGAGGGACTAGCGGGGTCCAATGAGCAGTTCTTC	CASSEGLAGSNEQFF
TRBD2	TRBJ2-5	.	TRBV5-8	TGTGCCAGCAGCTTGGCCGGGAGGCAAGAGACCCAGTACTTC	CASSLAGRQETQYF
.	TRBJ1-2	.	TRBV10-3	TGTGCCATCAGTGAGTCGGGGGGCTCCCTCTATGGCTACACCTTC	CAISESGGSLYGYTF
.	TRBJ1-4	.	TRBV7-2	TGTGCCAGCAGCTTAGCGGTGGGGAGTGAAAAACTGTTTTTT	CASSLAVGSEKLFF
.	TRBJ1-6	few	TRBV3-1/TRBV3-2	TGTGCCAGCAGCACCCAGCAGTCGTACTCACCCCTCCACTTT	CASSTQQSYSPLHF
.	TRBJ2-2	.	TRBV4-3	TGCGCCAGCAGCCAAGACCCCCCGGACAAGACCGGGGAGCTGTTTTTT	CASSQDPPDKTGELFF
.	TRBJ1-2	.	TRBV4-1	TGCGCCAGCCTCGGGGTCCGCTCAGGGTTAGGCTATGGCTACACCTTC	CASLGVRSGLGYGYTF
.	TRBJ1-1	.	TRBV11-2	TGTGCCAGCAGCCGCGGGGGGGGACAAATGAACACTGAAGCTTTCTTT	CASSRGGGQMNTEAFF
TRBD1	TRBJ1-2	.	TRBV5-8	TGTGCCAGCAGCCCGCTCCGGGACAGGGACGACTATGGCTACACCTTC	CASSPLRDRDDYGYTF
TRBD2	TRBJ2-1	.	TRBV18	TGTGCCAGCTCCCAGGGACTAGCGGAACTCAATGAGCAGTTCTTC	CASSQGLAELNEQFF
.	TRBJ1-3	.	TRBV11-3	TGTGCCAGCAGCTTAGATCCTTTAACCTCTGGAAACACCATATATTTT	CASSLDPLTSGNTIYF
.	TRBJ1-1	.	TRBV7-2	TGTGCCAGCAGCTTAGGGGACATGAACACTGAAGCTTTCTTT	CASSLGDMNTEAFF